This T cell receptor beta chain was observed in a study of blood T cell repertoires in COVID-19 (dated by TCRdb to 2018 to 2020). As for the study more broadly: The collaborator samples originated in the United States, Italy and Spain and spanned the acute and convalescent phases of COVID-19. Deeply sampled blood TCRbeta repertoires from subjects exposed to, actively infected with, or recovered from COVID-19 were included in the dataset. Nearly every sample came with metadata listing a de-identified subject ID, COVID-19 status, age in years and sex. The samples were drawn from the first 160 participants of the ongoing ImmuneRACE study and from more than 1,000 subjects provided by 6 global collaborators. HLA class I and class II types, where available, came from metadata supplied by the sample provider rather than from assay-based typing. The material from the prospective study consisted of cDNA or gDNA derived from T cells, B-cell-depleted T cells, or PBMCs. The repertoires were released in a freely available public database meant as a resource for research on the immune response to SARS-CoV-2.

What the study reported, not specific to this receptor: The quantity of clinical and demographic metadata differed by source and by participant and was supplied without curation.

TCRbeta CDR3 regions were amplified from genomic DNA using the immunoSEQ Assay, a bias-controlled multiplex PCR. As for the original processing: Within the assay, amplification of reference gene primers was used to estimate how many nucleated cells each sample contained. Sequence reads were collapsed and filtered to measure the absolute abundance of every unique TCRbeta CDR3 rearrangement. For each sample, productive Simpson clonality was calculated by taking the square root of Simpson's diversity index across productive rearrangements. The clones in this table, taken by TCRdb from immuneACCESS, are in-frame only. Not every clone is retained; where verified, under half of the shortfall comes from an unresolved V gene, and the cause of the rest is unknown. That table furnishes V, J and clone size, whereas the DNA furnished D and trimming. This sample is represented by 95,000 to 150,000 clones; 82% of them were singletons. Jointly, the top ten make up around 4.5% of the sample.

The cysteine opens and the phenylalanine closes a CDR3 of 13 amino acids. The CDR3 DNA has 39 bases and is translated from base 1. V is cut by 5 bases and J by 9 bases, and the space between the germline ends is 14 bases. CDR1 and CDR2, looked up from the germline V gene, are MNHEY and SVGEGT. Collaborating institutions collected whole blood in K2EDTA tubes following their own protocols. For TCRbeta analysis, collaborators shipped samples as frozen whole blood, isolated PBMCs, or DNA extracted from either of those sample types. Turning to this clone: It lacks a known antigen. No per-base quality is available; no much larger clone lies one base away.

The chain is made from TRBV6-2 or TRBV6-3 and TRBJ2-1, with the D gene not clear enough to name. This TCR was sampled from an older woman with acute or convalescent COVID-19. The sequenced sample consisted of peripheral blood. The CDR3 reads CASSHRAPSEQFF. The sequence in DNA is TGTGCCAGCAGTCACAGAGCCCCCAGTGAGCAGTTCTTC.